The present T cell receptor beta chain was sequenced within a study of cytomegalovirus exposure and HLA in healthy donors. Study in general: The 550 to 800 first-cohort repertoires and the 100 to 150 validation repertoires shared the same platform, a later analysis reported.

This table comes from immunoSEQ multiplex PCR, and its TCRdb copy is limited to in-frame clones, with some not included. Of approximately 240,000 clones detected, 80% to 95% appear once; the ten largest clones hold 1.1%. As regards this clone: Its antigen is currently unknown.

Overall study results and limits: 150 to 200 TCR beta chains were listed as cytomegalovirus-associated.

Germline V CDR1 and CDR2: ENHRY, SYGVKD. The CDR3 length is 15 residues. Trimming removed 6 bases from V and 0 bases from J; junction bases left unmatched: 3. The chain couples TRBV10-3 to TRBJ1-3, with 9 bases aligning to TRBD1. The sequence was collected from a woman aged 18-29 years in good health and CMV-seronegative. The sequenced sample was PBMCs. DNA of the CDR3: TGTGCCATCAGCACGACAGGGGGCTCTGGAAACACCATATATTTT. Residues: CAISTTGGSGNTIYF.